This entry lists 20 T cell receptor beta chains sequenced from one sample in a study of T-cell reconstitution after alpha-beta-depleted transplantation in children. It was with unique molecular identifiers that the TCRbeta library was prepared. MiXCR, applied by TCRdb to the PCR reads, yields one record per CDR3 protein. The sample includes approximately 400,000 distinct CDR3 sequences, about a tenth of them seen just once. This specimen consisted of PBMCs from the stem cell graft donor, obtained from the stem cell graft. These receptor sequences come from a human donor who donated a stem cell graft to a child with acute myeloid leukemia.

There are a few counts of this clonotype. V and J are TRBV20-1 and TRBJ1-1; weak D call: TRBD1 (5 bases). The germline V gene has CDR1 DFQATT and CDR2 SNEGSKA (reference sequence). The CDR3 runs 14 residues. V lost 0 bases and J 4 bases, leaving 12 bases between the germline ends. CDR3 in amino acids: CSARDTGGGTEAFF. The CDR3 nucleotides are TGCAGTGCTAGAGATACGGGGGGGGGCACTGAAGCTTTCTTT.

Many counts were recorded for this clonotype. The chain recombines TRBV21-1 with TRBJ2-2; the tabulated D call, TRBD1, remains unverified against the DNA. TRBV21-1 is reported as a pseudogene. This CDR3 spans 17 amino acids. The CDR3 nucleotides read TGTGCCAGCAGCCTACCTGGGACAGGGGAGAACACCGGGGAGCTGTTTTTT. This codes for CASSLPGTGENTGELFF.

This clonotype turned up a few times. This sequence joins TRBV5-4 and TRBJ2-2; D is unresolved. The CDR3 length is 15 residues. The V gene's germline CDR1 is SGHNT and CDR2 YYREEE (reference sequence). V dropped 1 base and J dropped 2 bases, with 9 bases sitting between them. Here the CDR3 reads CASSLFVGNTGELFF. CDR3 nucleotides: TGTGCCAGCAGCTTGTTTGTGGGAAACACCGGGGAGCTGTTTTTT.

This clonotype was picked up many times. The chain employs TRBV20-1 and TRBJ1-4; no firm D call. V was trimmed by 2 bases and J by 7 bases, leaving 14 bases between them. Germline assignment: CDR1 DFQATT and CDR2 SNEGSKA (reference sequence). The CDR3 runs to 14 residues. The CDR3 sequence is CSARRAEGVEKLFF. The CDR3, as DNA: TGCAGTGCTAGAAGGGCGGAGGGAGTTGAAAAACTGTTTTTT.

This clonotype was counted at least ten times. V is TRBV2 and J is TRBJ2-1; weak D call: TRBD1 (5 bases). Germline V gives CDR1 SNHLY, CDR2 FYNNEI. V shed 4 bases and J shed 0 bases, with 10 bases lying between them. The CDR3 extends over 15 amino acids. CDR3 region: CASSVLDSSYNEQFF. Here the CDR3 DNA reads TGTGCCAGCAGTGTTCTAGACAGCTCCTACAATGAGCAGTTCTTC.

This clonotype showed up just a few times. The chain recombines TRBV12-3 or TRBV12-4 with TRBJ2-1, with 13 bases lining up with TRBD2. After removal of 6 bases from V and 2 bases from J, the junction contained 4 bases not matched to a gene. The CDR3 runs 16 residues. CDR3 region: CASRLLAGGPYNEQFF. DNA for the CDR3: TGTGCCAGCAGATTACTAGCGGGGGGGCCCTACAATGAGCAGTTCTTC.

The V call is TRBV4-1, the J call TRBJ1-5; D remains unclear. Germline CDR1 reads MGHRA; CDR2 reads YSYEKL. This CDR3 comprises 13 residues. Trimming pared 2 bases from V and 3 bases from J, leaving 5 bases between. This chain's CDR3 is CASSQFDNQPQHF. The CDR3 region has the DNA TGCGCCAGCAGCCAATTTGACAATCAGCCCCAGCATTTT.

The genes are TRBV19 and TRBJ2-3; possible D gene TRBD2, 5 bases. V lost 0 bases and J 8 bases, leaving 15 bases between the germline ends. The CDR3 is made up of 15 amino acids. Looked up from germline, CDR1 is LNHDA and CDR2 is SQIVND (reference sequence). The CDR3, as DNA: TGTGCCAGTAGTATAGATCGTCGCGGGCCGAGTACGCAGTATTTT. Encoded protein: CASSIDRRGPSTQYF.

This clonotype has a handful of counts. V usage is TRBV5-5 and J usage is TRBJ2-1; 10 bases align to TRBD2. The V gene end was trimmed by 5 bases and the J gene end by 5 bases; junction bases not matched to a gene: 7. The CDR3 sequence is 15 residues long. CDR1 and CDR2 from the germline V gene are SGHKS and YYEKEE (reference sequence). The CDR3, as DNA: TGTGCCAGCAGTTTCGGACTAGCGGTTAACAATGAGCAGTTCTTC. Translated, it gives CASSFGLAVNNEQFF.

The rearrangement joins TRBV24-1 to TRBJ2-3; 8 nucleotides line up with TRBD2. The V and J ends lost 4 bases and 4 bases, in that order; junction bases with no gene match: 6. This CDR3 is 15 amino acids long. CDR1 is KGHDR, CDR2 SFDVKD, per germline. CDR3 loop: CATSDYAGGADTQYF. The CDR3 DNA sequence: TGTGCCACCAGTGACTATGCGGGGGGCGCAGATACGCAGTATTTT.

This clonotype was detected ten times or more. J is TRBJ2-1 and V is TRBV29-1; TRBD2 matches 13 bases. The trim removed 4 bases at V and 9 bases at J, leaving 6 bases unmatched. Per germline, CDR1 SQVTM and CDR2 ANQGSEA. The CDR3 is made up of 14 amino acids. The CDR3 loop reads CSVGTSGSGGEQFF. DNA for the CDR3: TGCAGCGTTGGGACTAGCGGGAGTGGCGGTGAGCAGTTCTTC.

This clonotype was detected only a few times. The chain joins TRBV2 to TRBJ2-3; perhaps TRBD2 as D (5 bases). V lost 8 bases and J lost 4, with 13 bases in between. Germline V gives CDR1 SNHLY, CDR2 FYNNEI. The CDR3 is 13 amino acids. CDR3 coding DNA: TGTGCCAGCGGCCGGCTAGCTCCAGATACGCAGTATTTT. As protein: CASGRLAPDTQYF.

The chain uses TRBV5-1 and TRBJ2-1; 8 bases are a match to TRBD1. J gave up 6 bases and V 5 bases, and 4 bases lay outside the gene matches. The CDR3 has 13 amino acids. Germline V lookup: CDR1 SGHRS, CDR2 YFSETQ. The CDR3 sequence is CASSLQGVNEQFF. The DNA for the CDR3 is TGCGCCAGCAGTTTACAGGGGGTCAATGAGCAGTTCTTC.

This chain uses TRBV29-1 with TRBJ1-2; D is undetermined. V was shortened by 7 bases and J by 2 bases, with 14 bases between the two germline ends. The germline CDR1 and CDR2 sequences are SQVTM and ANQGSEA. The CDR3 has 13 amino acids. CDR3 bases: TGCAGCGCTACTGGGCAGCTGAACTATGGCTACACCTTC. It specifies CSATGQLNYGYTF.

The sample holds many counts of this clonotype. The V and J genes are TRBV11-2 and TRBJ2-7, with D possibly being TRBD1 (6 bases). V lost 6 bases to trimming and J lost 6 bases, with 9 bases between them. There are 11 residues in the CDR3. Germline V gene lookup returns CDR1 SGHAT and CDR2 FQNNGV. CDR3: CASSIGGEQYF. The DNA of the CDR3 is TGTGCCAGCAGTATAGGGGGCGAGCAGTACTTC.

This sequence joins TRBV24-1 and TRBJ2-1; 8 bases match TRBD1. The CDR3 has 16 residues. The V and J ends lost 3 bases and 6 bases, in that order; junction bases with no gene match: 9. Germline V gene sequence: CDR1 KGHDR, CDR2 SFDVKD. The CDR3 region has the DNA TGTGCCACCAGTGATGCCTCAGGGACAGGATTCAATGAGCAGTTCTTC. Its translation: CATSDASGTGFNEQFF.

The chain links TRBV2 to TRBJ2-5, with D tentatively TRBD2 (6 bases). The CDR3 is made up of 18 amino acids. With 6 bases removed from V and 0 bases from J, the gap between germline ends came to 23 bases. Germline assignment: CDR1 SNHLY and CDR2 FYNNEI. The CDR3 sequence is CASSPIGAGGEYQETQYF. The CDR3, as DNA: TGTGCCAGCAGCCCCATTGGCGCCGGGGGAGAGTACCAAGAGACCCAGTACTTC.

Ten or more counts support this clonotype. The chain uses TRBV12-3 or TRBV12-4 and TRBJ2-2; maybe TRBD2 (6 bases). V was clipped by 8 bases and J by 5 bases, with 18 bases between them. The CDR3 has 15 residues. DNA of the CDR3: TGTGCCAGCTCCTTTGGGGGGAGAGGGACCGGGGAGCTGTTTTTT. Protein product: CASSFGGRGTGELFF.

The chain links TRBV29-1 to TRBJ2-3; D may correspond to TRBD1 or TRBD2 (6 bases each). The germline V and J ends were trimmed by 7 bases and 4 bases, with 24 bases remaining between them. The CDR3 covers 16 residues. Per germline, CDR1 SQVTM and CDR2 ANQGSEA. This chain's CDR3 is CSARARGAWGADTQYF. CDR3 bases: TGCAGCGCCCGGGCAAGGGGGGCGTGGGGCGCAGATACGCAGTATTTT.

This clonotype came up a few times. The J gene is TRBJ2-5, the V gene TRBV4-2, with TRBD1 identical over 10 bases. With 0 bases clipped from V and 6 bases from J, the junction kept 4 bases outside the gene matches. This CDR3 is built from 15 residues. Germline V lookup: CDR1 LGHNA, CDR2 YNFKEQ. The CDR3 DNA reads as TGTGCCAGCAGCCAAGATCGGACAGGGGGAAAGACCCAGTACTTC. Protein: CASSQDRTGGKTQYF.